This is a list of T cell receptor beta chains from one sample in a study of T cells in Graves' hyperthyroidism and ophthalmopathy. TCRdb analysed the multiplex PCR reads with MiXCR anew, one entry per CDR3 protein. The profile shows about 360,000 distinct CDR3 sequences, under 15% of them singletons. Input material: blood. The receptors were sampled from a woman aged 18-29 years with Graves' hyperthyroidism. Both conserved end residues are part of each CDR3. Fields, in order: V gene, clone size, D gene, J gene, CDR3 DNA, CDR3 protein. D genes are given only for firm matches. Rows may omit the clone size; those that give it use once, few, many or a size class.

>TRBV10-3|few|TRBD1|TRBJ1-4
TGTGCCATCAGTGGATCCGGGACAGGGAGTGAAAAACTGTTTTTT
CAISGSGTGSEKLFF
>TRBV6-1|many|.|TRBJ2-7
TGTGCCAGCAGTCTCCAGGACGGTTACGAGCAGTACTTC
CASSLQDGYEQYF
>TRBV7-3|many|TRBD2|TRBJ2-7
TGTGCCAGCAGCCGCGGCCCCATAGCGGGAGGCCCCTACGAGCAGTACTTC
CASSRGPIAGGPYEQYF
>TRBV30|.|.|TRBJ2-1
TGTGCCATTCGACCCGGTTATGAGCAGTTCTTC
CAIRPGYEQFF
>TRBV4-1|few|TRBD2|TRBJ2-1
TGCGCCAGCAGCCACCGACTAGCGGGAGGTCCAAACAATGAGCAGTTCTTC
CASSHRLAGGPNNEQFF
>TRBV7-2|.|TRBD1|TRBJ1-2
TGTGCCAGCAGCCCCCAGGGGGACTTCGCGGTGGATGGCTACACCTTC
CASSPQGDFAVDGYTF
>TRBV24-1|many|.|TRBJ2-2
TGTGCCACCAGTGATAGCGGGGGACAGGGAAACACCGGGGAGCTGTTTTTT
CATSDSGGQGNTGELFF
>TRBV7-9|.|TRBD1|TRBJ1-6
TGTGCCAGCAGCTTATGGGGACAGGGATATTCACCCCTCCACTTT
CASSLWGQGYSPLHF
>TRBV30|many|.|TRBJ2-2
TGTGCCTGGAGTGTACAGTTAGCGTCCGGGGAGCTGTTTTTT
CAWSVQLASGELFF
>TRBV19|.|TRBD2|TRBJ2-2
TGTGCCAGTAGTCCAGGACTAGCCAAGAACACCGGGGAGCTGTTTTTT
CASSPGLAKNTGELFF
>TRBV18|.|TRBD1|TRBJ1-1
TGTGCCAGCTCATCGGGACAGCCCACTGAAGCTTTCTTT
CASSSGQPTEAFF
>TRBV7-2|many|TRBD2|TRBJ2-7
TGTGCCAGCAGCCCACGGACTAGCGGGAGCGAGCAGTACTTC
CASSPRTSGSEQYF
>TRBV5-1|few|.|TRBJ1-1
TGCGCCAGCAGCTTGGAAGGGCCCCTGTTTGAAGCTTTCTTT
CASSLEGPLFEAFF
>TRBV9|.|.|TRBJ1-2
TGTGCCAGCAGCGTAGAACAGGCGGGTCAGAGTGGCTACACCTTC
CASSVEQAGQSGYTF
>TRBV7-3|many|TRBD1|TRBJ2-5
TGTGCCAGCTCGTCAGGACAGGGAGAGACCCAGTACTTC
CASSSGQGETQYF
>TRBV6-2/TRBV6-3|many|.|TRBJ2-1
TGTGCCAGCAGTTACAGGGTCGTCAAACCGTACAATGAGCAGTTCTTC
CASSYRVVKPYNEQFF
>TRBV30|few|TRBD1|TRBJ2-3
TGTGCCTGGGAACCAGGGGGCGCAGATACGCAGTATTTT
CAWEPGGADTQYF
>TRBV7-3|many|.|TRBJ1-1
TGTGCCAGCAGACCAAACGGGACCGCGAACACTGAAGCTTTCTTT
CASRPNGTANTEAFF
>TRBV19|.|TRBD1|TRBJ2-3
TGTGCCAGTACATCGGGACAGTCTATTGGGGCAGATACGCAGTATTTT
CASTSGQSIGADTQYF
>TRBV12-3/TRBV12-4|many|.|TRBJ2-3
TGTGCCAGCAGTTTCGAAGTGGGACACACAGATACGCAGTATTTT
CASSFEVGHTDTQYF
>TRBV30|few|TRBD1|TRBJ2-7
TGTGCCTGGGCCCGGGACAGCTCCTACGAGCAGTACTTC
CAWARDSSYEQYF
>TRBV28|.|TRBD1|TRBJ1-2
TGTGCCAGCTCACCACAGAGGGGACAGGTTCCTACTAACTATGGCTACACCTTC
CASSPQRGQVPTNYGYTF
>TRBV28|many|.|TRBJ1-6
TGTGCCAGCAGAAGGGGTGGGGACCTTAGCTCCTATAATTCACCCCTCCACTTT
CASRRGGDLSSYNSPLHF
>TRBV30|few|.|TRBJ2-7
TGTGCCTGGAGTACGGGGAGCAACTACGAGCAGTACTTC
CAWSTGSNYEQYF
>TRBV28|many|TRBD1|TRBJ2-3
TGTGCCAGCAGTTTGGGCAGGGGGCTCTCAGATACGCAGTATTTT
CASSLGRGLSDTQYF
>TRBV28|many|.|TRBJ2-5
TGTGCCAGCAGTCCAACTTCAGAGACCCAGTACTTC
CASSPTSETQYF
>TRBV11-1|many|.|TRBJ2-1
TGTGCCAGCAGCCCTAGGGTAGGAGCGGCTGAACACAATGAGCAGTTCTTC
CASSPRVGAAEHNEQFF
>TRBV18|few|.|TRBJ2-2
TGTGCCAGCTCACCAATGGAATACACCGGGGAGCTGTTTTTT
CASSPMEYTGELFF
>TRBV29-1|few|.|TRBJ2-5
TGCAGCGTCAAGCCTAAAGAGACCCAGTACTTC
CSVKPKETQYF
>TRBV15|.|.|TRBJ2-5
TGTGCCACCAGCAGAGACATAAACAGGGTAGGGGAGACCCAGTACTTC
CATSRDINRVGETQYF
>TRBV6-2/TRBV6-3|few|.|TRBJ2-2
TGTGCCAGCAGTTACTGGTCATTGAACACCGGGGAGCTGTTTTTT
CASSYWSLNTGELFF
>TRBV20-1|.|.|TRBJ2-1
TGCAGTGCTAAGGCGGTCGATAGCTCCTACAATGAGCAGTTCTTC
CSAKAVDSSYNEQFF
>TRBV11-3|many|TRBD2|TRBJ2-2
TGTGCCAGCAGCCTCGACGGGACTAGATACACCGGGGAGCTGTTTTTT
CASSLDGTRYTGELFF
>TRBV7-3|few|.|TRBJ2-3
TGTGCCAGCAGCTTAGGGGGATCAGATACGCAGTATTTT
CASSLGGSDTQYF
>TRBV12-3/TRBV12-4|many|.|TRBJ1-1
TGTGCCACCGACCGGGACCTCCCCACTGAAGCTTTCTTT
CATDRDLPTEAFF
>TRBV28|many|.|TRBJ1-5
TGTGCCAGCACTAACGGGGGCGGTCAGCCCCAGCATTTT
CASTNGGGQPQHF
>TRBV2|many|.|TRBJ2-3
TGTGCCAGCAGAGCACGGGACATCGGAAAGTATTTT
CASRARDIGKYF
>TRBV5-1|many|TRBD1|TRBJ2-2
TGCGCCAGCAGCTTGCCCCCCAGACAGGGAAACACCGGGGAGCTGTTTTTT
CASSLPPRQGNTGELFF
>TRBV6-1|many|TRBD1|TRBJ1-2
TGTGCCAGCCGTCCAGGGGGCGGAAACTATGGCTACACCTTC
CASRPGGGNYGYTF
>TRBV11-2|many|.|TRBJ1-1
TGTGCCAGCAGCTTAAGTTTTAGGCAGGGTAGGGACACTGAAGCTTTCTTT
CASSLSFRQGRDTEAFF
>TRBV6-1|many|.|TRBJ2-3
TGTGCCAGCAGCAAAATGGCGGCTAGCACAGATACGCAGTATTTT
CASSKMAASTDTQYF
>TRBV19|many|.|TRBJ1-6
TGTGCCAGTAGTACCCGAGGCGACGGCGGGAATTCACCCCTCCACTTT
CASSTRGDGGNSPLHF
>TRBV28|.|TRBD1|TRBJ2-7
TGTGCCAGCAGTTCCTACAGGGGCGCCTTCTACGAGCAGTACTTC
CASSSYRGAFYEQYF
>TRBV20-1|many|TRBD2|TRBJ2-5
TGCAGTGCATGTTACCTAGCGGAAGAGACCCAGTACTTC
CSACYLAEETQYF
>TRBV27|many|.|TRBJ2-7
TGTGCCAGCAGCCCAGGGGAAGGCTGGACAAGCGTAGAGCAGTACTTC
CASSPGEGWTSVEQYF
>TRBV28|many|.|TRBJ2-2
TGTGCCAGCAGCCCAGGGGGGGTAACCGGGGAGCTGTTTTTT
CASSPGGVTGELFF
>TRBV20-1|.|TRBD1|TRBJ2-3
TGCAGTGCTTACAGGGGAATGGGCACAGATACACAGTATTTT
CSAYRGMGTDTQYF
>TRBV5-5|many|.|TRBJ1-2
TGTGCCAGCAGCCCCGACCCAGGCTCTAACTATGGCTACACCTTC
CASSPDPGSNYGYTF
>TRBV28|many|.|TRBJ2-1
TGTGCCAGTTTTAGTGGAAGTTCATCGCGCAATGAGCAGTTCTTC
CASFSGSSSRNEQFF